The 32 T cell receptor beta chains given below trace back to one sample, sequenced in a study of OX40 agonist ivuxolimab in advanced cancers. Clones were sequenced by immunoSEQ multiplex PCR, and TCRdb holds only the in-frame ones, with some missing. This table has more than 70,000 clones, approximately 80% appearing once. This material consisted of CD4+ or CD8+ T cells sorted from blood, taken in a trial of the OX40 agonist ivuxolimab. The receptors were gathered from an adult with an advanced solid tumor such as melanoma, head and neck, liver or kidney cancer.

The genes are TRBV19 and TRBJ2-1; perhaps TRBD2 as D (6 bases). The CDR3 runs 15 residues. Germline CDR1 and CDR2: LNHDA and SQIVND (reference sequence). The germline V and J ends were trimmed by 7 bases and 9 bases, with 22 bases remaining between them. In DNA form, the CDR3 reads TGTGCCAGTAATAAACCGGGACTGTTCTTTGCTGAGCAGTTCTTC. Its protein product is CASNKPGLFFAEQFF.

The rearrangement links TRBV5-1 to TRBJ2-2; D may be TRBD1 (5 bases). This CDR3 is 13 amino acids long. CDR1 and CDR2 from the germline V gene are SGHRS and YFSETQ. Trimming took 6 bases from V and 1 from J, leaving 7 bases between them. The CDR3 DNA sequence: TGCGCCAGCAAAGGACAGAACACCGGGGAGCTGTTTTTT. This encodes CASKGQNTGELFF.

The rearrangement joins TRBV2 to TRBJ1-2; D is possibly TRBD1 (5 bases). V lost 1 base to trimming and J lost 5 bases, with 11 bases between them. The CDR3 runs to 14 residues. CDR1 SNHLY and CDR2 FYNNEI come from the germline V gene. CDR3 residues: CASSEVGTIYGYTF. CDR3 bases: TGTGCCAGCAGTGAAGTCGGGACGATATATGGCTACACCTTC.

The chain carries TRBV4-3 and TRBJ1-1; tentative D call: TRBD1 (6 bases). V was shortened by 0 bases and J by 4 bases, with 12 bases between the two germline ends. Germline V CDR1 and CDR2: LGHNA, YSLEER. This CDR3 is built from 15 residues. This CDR3 reads CASSQEGAGSTEAFF. In DNA form, the CDR3 reads TGCGCCAGCAGCCAAGAGGGGGCAGGGTCCACTGAAGCTTTCTTT.

In its sample, this clone was seen once. CDR3 region: CASSPGTGAYQPQHF. Written as DNA, the CDR3 is TGTGCCAGCAGCCCCGGGACAGGGGCTTATCAGCCCCAGCATTTT. The genes are TRBV7-9 and TRBJ1-5; TRBD1 matches 10 bases. Per the germline V gene, CDR1 is SEHNR and CDR2 is FQNEAQ (reference sequence). The CDR3 spans 15 residues. Unmatched junction bases numbered 6, after V lost 5 bases and J lost 5 bases. The whole variable domain, remainder taken from reference TRBV7-9 and TRBJ1-5, is DTGVSQNPRHKITKRGQNVTFRCDPISEHNRLYWYRQTLGQGPEFLTYFQNEAQLEKSRLLSDRFSAERPKGSFSTLEIQRTEQGDSAMYLCASSPGTGAYQPQHFGDGTRLSIL.

The rearrangement joins TRBV28 to TRBJ1-4, with TRBD1 matching 11 bases. CDR1 and CDR2 (germline): MDHEN, SYDVKM. Trimming took 4 bases from V and 0 from J; bases not matched to a gene: 7. CDR3 size: 18 residues. The CDR3 DNA is TGTGCCAGCAGTTCACCCGGGACAGGGGGTTCAACTAATGAAAAACTGTTTTTT. This encodes CASSSPGTGGSTNEKLFF.

This chain joins TRBV11-2 and TRBJ2-1; no clear D. CDR3 length: 14 residues. Germline values: CDR1 SGHAT, CDR2 FQNNGV. The V end was cut by 1 base, the J end by 6 bases, with 10 bases between. The DNA for the CDR3 is TGTGCCAGCAGCTTAGTTCCCATCCCCAATGAGCAGTTCTTC. Its translation is CASSLVPIPNEQFF. The full variable domain, its missing parts supplied by reference TRBV11-2 and TRBJ2-1, is EAGVAQSPRYKIIEKRQSVAFWCNPISGHATLYWYQQILGQGPKLLIQFQNNGVVDDSQLPKDRFSAERLKGVDSTLKIQPAKLEDSAVYLCASSLVPIPNEQFFGPGTRLTVL.

The chain joins TRBV9 to TRBJ1-2; D uncertain. This CDR3 is built from 13 residues. V gave up 0 bases and J gave up 4 bases, with 7 bases separating them. Germline CDR1 reads SGDLS; CDR2 reads YYNGEE. The CDR3 sequence is CASSVARSYGYTF. Written as DNA, the CDR3 is TGTGCCAGCAGCGTAGCTCGGTCCTATGGCTACACCTTC.

CDR3 amino acids: CATSGMTNTEAFF. Written as DNA, the CDR3 is TGTGCCACCAGCGGAATGACCAACACTGAAGCTTTCTTT. The chain joins TRBV15 to TRBJ1-1; D call uncertain. The CDR3 runs to 13 residues. CDR1 is LNHNV and CDR2 is YYDKDF in the germline V gene (reference sequence). The V end lost 5 bases, the J end lost 2 bases, and 9 bases lay between the germline ends.

This chain uses TRBV29-1 with TRBJ1-1, with a weak D call TRBD1 (5 bases). Per the germline V gene, CDR1 is SQVTM and CDR2 is ANQGSEA. The CDR3 length is 13 residues. V lost 7 bases, J lost 3 bases, and 15 bases lay in between. This CDR3 is CSAQREGDTEAFF. Written as DNA, the CDR3 is TGCAGCGCACAGAGGGAAGGGGACACTGAAGCTTTCTTT.

This clone was picked up one time. The V call is TRBV15, the J call TRBJ2-7, with TRBD2 identical over 9 bases. CDR1 is LNHNV and CDR2 is YYDKDF in the germline V gene (reference sequence). V shed 8 bases and J 0 bases; nucleotides not matched to a gene: 8. The CDR3 covers 15 residues. CDR3 in amino acids: CATPLGGRASYEQYF. CDR3 DNA sequence: TGTGCCACCCCCTTGGGCGGGAGGGCCTCCTACGAGCAGTACTTC.

The chain uses TRBV2 and TRBJ2-3, with 7 nucleotides matching TRBD1. The CDR3 totals 14 residues. Looked up from germline, CDR1 is SNHLY and CDR2 is FYNNEI. The V and J ends lost 6 bases and 6 bases, in that order; junction bases with no gene match: 9. DNA for the CDR3: TGTGCCAGCAGCCTTTCACAGGGGTATGATACGCAGTATTTT. It codes for CASSLSQGYDTQYF. The whole variable domain, filled in from reference TRBV2 and TRBJ2-3, reads EPEVTQTPSHQVTQMGQEVILRCVPISNHLYFYWYRQILGQKVEFLVSFYNNEISEKSEIFDDQFSVERPDGSNFTLKIRSTKLEDSAMYFCASSLSQGYDTQYFGPGTRLTVL.

The genes are TRBV7-6 and TRBJ1-4; 7 bases map to TRBD1. Germline assignment: CDR1 SGHVS and CDR2 FNYEAQ. The CDR3 has 15 amino acids. Trimming took 4 bases from V and 8 from J; bases not matched to a gene: 10. The CDR3 here is CASSSSGTAVEKLFF. DNA of the CDR3: TGTGCCAGCAGCTCATCCGGGACAGCAGTGGAAAAACTGTTTTTT.

The rearrangement joins TRBV10-3 to TRBJ2-3; D is perhaps TRBD1 (7 bases). Trimming took off 10 bases at V and 0 bases at J, with 14 bases between the two ends. The CDR3 consists of 14 residues. Germline V gene data show CDR1 as ENHRY and CDR2 as SYGVKD. CDR3: CATLQGGSTDTQYF. In nucleotides, the CDR3 is TGTGCCACCTTGCAGGGGGGAAGCACAGATACGCAGTATTTT.

The gene calls are TRBV5-5 and TRBJ1-1; 8 nucleotides line up with TRBD1. This CDR3 spans 14 amino acids. Germline-derived CDR1 and CDR2 are SGHKS and YYEKEE (reference sequence). The V gene end was trimmed by 2 bases and the J gene end by 4 bases; junction bases not matched to a gene: 4. The CDR3 nucleotides are TGTGCCAGCAGCTTTCAGGGGGCGCGCACTGAAGCTTTCTTT. Translated, it gives CASSFQGARTEAFF. The full variable domain, with the rest looked up from reference TRBV5-5 and TRBJ1-1, is DAGVTQSPTHLIKTRGQQVTLRCSPISGHKSVSWYQQVLGQGPQFIFQYYEKEERGRGNFPDRFSARQFPNYSSELNVNALLLGDSALYLCASSFQGARTEAFFGQGTRLTVV.

The chain has TRBV11-3 and TRBJ2-3, with 9 bases that match TRBD1. CDR3 length: 15 amino acids. V dropped 6 bases and J dropped 6; count of bases not matched to a gene: 10. Germline CDR1 is SGHNT and CDR2 is YENEEA. The CDR3 is CASSYSDRGRDTQYF. CDR3 sequence (DNA): TGTGCCAGCAGTTACTCGGACAGGGGAAGGGATACGCAGTATTTT.

The chain carries TRBV28 and TRBJ1-2; D gene uncertain. CDR3 size: 13 residues. Germline V gene sequence: CDR1 MDHEN, CDR2 SYDVKM. V was pared by 1 base and J by 3 bases, with 6 bases between. The chain's CDR3 is CASSLLGHYGYTF. CDR3 in DNA: TGTGCCAGCAGTTTATTGGGCCACTATGGCTACACCTTC.

The chain recombines TRBV6-5 with TRBJ2-1; 7 positions agree with TRBD2. In germline, CDR1 is MNHEY, CDR2 SVGAGI. The CDR3 extends over 15 amino acids. The ends lost 2 bases at V and 5 bases at J; junction bases unmatched: 6. The CDR3 reads CASSYGVAGHNEQFF. In DNA form, the CDR3 reads TGTGCCAGCAGTTACGGGGTAGCGGGCCACAATGAGCAGTTCTTC.

J is TRBJ1-6 and V is TRBV18, with D possibly TRBD1 on 5 matching bases. This CDR3 is built from 17 residues. The germline V gene has CDR1 KGHSH and CDR2 LQKENI. Trimming left V 6 bases short and J 4 bases short, with 19 bases between. Here the CDR3 DNA reads TGTGCCAGCTCCCCGGGAGAAGGGGCCGCTTATAATTCACCCCTCCACTTT. The encoded protein is CASSPGEGAAYNSPLHF.

V and J are TRBV10-1 and TRBJ1-1, with D unclear. Germline values: CDR1 WNHNN, CDR2 SYGVQD (reference sequence). V was cut by 9 bases and J by 3 bases, with 8 bases left in between. This CDR3 comprises 11 residues. The CDR3 loop reads CASLRDTEAFF. In DNA, the CDR3 is TGCGCCAGTCTCCGGGACACTGAAGCTTTCTTT.

The chain links TRBV2 to TRBJ1-1; weak D call: TRBD1 (5 bases). The CDR3 runs 13 residues. With 5 bases removed from V and 4 bases from J, the gap between germline ends came to 11 bases. From germline, CDR1 is SNHLY and CDR2 FYNNEI. The CDR3, as DNA: TGTGCCAGCAGTCTTACGGGGGGCACTGAAGCTTTCTTT. Translated, it gives CASSLTGGTEAFF. Full variable domain (rest looked up from reference TRBV2 and TRBJ1-1): EPEVTQTPSHQVTQMGQEVILRCVPISNHLYFYWYRQILGQKVEFLVSFYNNEISEKSEIFDDQFSVERPDGSNFTLKIRSTKLEDSAMYFCASSLTGGTEAFFGQGTRLTVV.

The J gene is TRBJ1-2, the V gene TRBV5-4, with unresolved D. V lost 4 bases to trimming and J lost 2 bases, with 15 bases between them. Germline CDR1 is SGHNT and CDR2 is YYREEE (reference sequence). This CDR3 has 15 amino acids. The CDR3 sequence: CASSPAAGANYGYTF. The DNA for the CDR3 is TGTGCCAGCAGCCCCGCGGCGGGCGCCAACTATGGCTACACCTTC.

This clone was observed a few times. CDR3 coding DNA: TGTGCCAGCTCAAGGGCGGGGGATCAGCCCCAGCATTTT. Its protein product is CASSRAGDQPQHF. The chain carries TRBV18 and TRBJ1-5; a weak D match, TRBD1 (5 bases). The CDR3 has 13 residues. From germline, CDR1 is KGHSH and CDR2 LQKENI. Trimming removed 5 bases at V and 5 bases at J, with 10 bases between.

J is TRBJ2-1 and V is TRBV6-1; 13 positions agree with TRBD2. The CDR3 is made up of 18 amino acids. Germline V lookup: CDR1 MNHNS, CDR2 SASEGT. The V segment lost 4 bases and the J segment 0 bases; nucleotides outside the gene matches: 6. The CDR3 region has the DNA TGTGCCAGCAGTGGACTAGCGGGGGGTCCGAGCTCCTACAATGAGCAGTTCTTC. This codes for CASSGLAGGPSSYNEQFF.

The gene calls are TRBV19 and TRBJ2-5, with TRBD1 identical over 9 bases. The V segment lost 3 bases and the J segment 5 bases; nucleotides outside the gene matches: 4. CDR1 and CDR2 (germline): LNHDA, SQIVND (reference sequence). The CDR3 consists of 14 residues. CDR3 sequence (DNA): TGTGCCAGTAGTATCGGACAGGGGTCGGAGACCCAGTACTTC. Residues: CASSIGQGSETQYF.

This clone has just one count. V usage is TRBV6-1 and J usage is TRBJ1-2; D is possibly TRBD1 (5 bases). The CDR3 runs 14 residues. V was clipped by 6 bases and J by 4 bases, with 15 bases between them. Germline loops: CDR1 MNHNS, CDR2 SASEGT. The CDR3 protein is CASRGIWGGYGYTF. CDR3 DNA sequence: TGTGCCAGCAGGGGGATCTGGGGGGGCTATGGCTACACCTTC.

The chain combines TRBV5-1 with TRBJ1-2; D is perhaps TRBD1 (6 bases). The V and J ends lost 7 bases and 8 bases respectively, with 12 bases between them. CDR3 length equals 11 residues. CDR1 is SGHRS, CDR2 YFSETQ, per germline. In DNA, the CDR3 is TGCGCCAGCGGGGACACCCACGGCTACACCTTC. This sequence encodes CASGDTHGYTF.

This chain links TRBV15 with TRBJ1-1, with D possibly matching TRBD1 (5 bases). Germline CDR1 LNHNV, CDR2 YYDKDF (reference sequence). This CDR3 has 15 residues. V lost 1 base to trimming and J lost 6 bases, with 15 bases between them. The CDR3 loop reads CATSRVTSGEAEAFF. CDR3 sequence (DNA): TGTGCCACCAGCAGAGTGACATCGGGGGAGGCTGAAGCTTTCTTT. The complete variable domain, with remaining parts taken from reference TRBV15 and TRBJ1-1, reads DAMVIQNPRYQVTQFGKPVTLSCSQTLNHNVMYWYQQKSSQAPKLLFHYYDKDFNNEADTPDNFQSRRPNTSFCFLDIRSPGLGDTAMYLCATSRVTSGEAEAFFGQGTRLTVV.

This chain joins TRBV2 and TRBJ2-2; weak D call: TRBD2 (5 bases). V was pared by 8 bases and J by 6 bases, with 16 bases between. Germline V gene lookup returns CDR1 SNHLY and CDR2 FYNNEI. This CDR3 spans 14 amino acids. CDR3 residues: CASRAAGEAGELFF. The CDR3 nucleotides are TGTGCCAGCCGGGCCGCGGGCGAAGCCGGGGAGCTGTTTTTT.

The chain links TRBV7-3 to TRBJ1-2; D gene ambiguous. Trimming cost V 0 bases and J 4 bases, with 12 bases left between them. This CDR3 contains 15 residues. Looked up from germline, CDR1 is SGHTA and CDR2 is FQGTGA. CDR3 in DNA: TGTGCCAGCAGCTTAACGCCAGTGGAAGTCTATGGCTACACCTTC. Translation gives CASSLTPVEVYGYTF.

This clone came up once. The chain is built from TRBV28 and TRBJ2-6, with TRBD2 as a possible D gene (5 bases). Per germline, CDR1 MDHEN and CDR2 SYDVKM. The CDR3 contains 15 residues. Trimming stripped 1 base from V and 2 bases from J, with 6 bases between. The DNA of the CDR3 is TGTGCCAGCAGTTTATTCGGGACTGGGGCCAACGTCCTGACTTTC. This encodes CASSLFGTGANVLTF.

This sequence joins TRBV30 and TRBJ1-1; D is perhaps TRBD1 (6 bases). Germline CDR1 reads GTSNPN; CDR2 reads SVGIG (reference sequence). CDR3 length: 13 residues. Trimming took off 1 base at V and 5 bases at J, with 11 bases between the two ends. The CDR3 DNA is TGTGCCTGGAGTGAACAGGGCAGGACTGAAGCTTTCTTT. Translated: CAWSEQGRTEAFF. The full variable domain, its missing parts supplied by reference TRBV30 and TRBJ1-1, is SQTIHQWPATLVQPVGSPLSLECTVEGTSNPNLYWYRQAAGRGLQLLFYSVGIGQISSEVPQNLSASRPQDRQFILSSKKLLLSDSGFYLCAWSEQGRTEAFFGQGTRLTVV.